A single sample gave rise to the 11 T cell receptor beta chains below, sequenced in a study of T-cell memory formation after mild COVID-19. MiXCR, run by TCRdb on the 5' RACE reads, gives a single entry per CDR3 protein. The sample records about 400,000 distinct CDR3 sequences, roughly 17% being singletons. The sequenced sample was PBMCs or a T cell subset sorted from them (not recorded which). These receptors were taken from a man between 18 and 35 years old who had mild COVID-19 (a few samples of this study predate the infection). Cell type and time point are not known.

The V and J genes are TRBV29-1 and TRBJ2-1; possible D gene TRBD1, 6 bases. Germline V gives CDR1 SQVTM, CDR2 ANQGSEA. The CDR3 runs to 13 residues. Trimming took 6 bases from V and 5 from J, leaving 14 bases between them. This chain's CDR3 is CSVLRDTNNEQFF. DNA of the CDR3: TGCAGCGTGCTTAGGGACACCAACAATGAGCAGTTCTTC.

The chain has TRBV7-9 and TRBJ1-1, with D perhaps TRBD1 (6 bases). Germline CDR1 SEHNR, CDR2 FQNEAQ (reference sequence). The CDR3 sequence is 18 residues long. V was trimmed by 10 bases and J by 3 bases, leaving 30 bases between them. CDR3 in amino acids: CATSPGQTPREGDTEAFF. In DNA, the CDR3 is TGTGCCACCAGTCCGGGTCAGACCCCCAGAGAGGGGGACACTGAAGCTTTCTTT.

Only a few counts were recorded for this clonotype. This chain connects TRBV4-1 to TRBJ2-4, with a possible D match to TRBD1 (6 bases). The CDR3 sequence is 18 residues long. CDR1 and CDR2 from the germline V gene are MGHRA and YSYEKL. Trimming removed 0 bases at V and 1 base at J, with 16 bases between. The CDR3 here is CASSQDEGVGGAKNIQYF. For the CDR3, the DNA is TGCGCCAGCAGCCAAGATGAGGGGGTCGGCGGGGCCAAAAACATTCAGTACTTC.

The sample holds many counts of this clonotype. This chain connects TRBV5-1 to TRBJ2-1; 8 positions match TRBD2. Germline loops: CDR1 SGHRS, CDR2 YFSETQ. The CDR3 is made up of 14 amino acids. The trim removed 0 bases at V and 6 bases at J, leaving 2 bases unmatched. CDR3 loop: CASSLAGGTNEQFF. Here the CDR3 DNA reads TGCGCCAGCAGCTTGGCGGGGGGGACCAATGAGCAGTTCTTC.

The sample holds a few counts of this clonotype. This rearrangement joins TRBV29-1 to TRBJ1-1, with 9 bases aligning to TRBD1. The V gene's germline CDR1 is SQVTM and CDR2 ANQGSEA. Trimming took 1 base from V and 1 from J; bases not matched to a gene: 13. There are 18 residues in the CDR3. Written as DNA, the CDR3 is TGCAGCGTTGAAGGCGGTGGTGACAGGGGGAGAGGGAACACTGAAGCTTTCTTT. It specifies CSVEGGGDRGRGNTEAFF.

The chain links TRBV7-2 to TRBJ1-1; the D is unclear. Germline V gives CDR1 SGHTA, CDR2 FQGNSA. The CDR3 covers 15 residues. V lost 4 bases, J lost 4 bases, and 16 bases lay in between. The CDR3 coding sequence is TGTGCCAGCAGCTCGCCTCCTGTCCTATTCACTGAAGCTTTCTTT. This translates into CASSSPPVLFTEAFF.

The chain combines TRBV5-5 with TRBJ2-2; 9 bases match TRBD1. The length of the CDR3 is 15 residues. Per the germline V gene, CDR1 is SGHKS and CDR2 is YYEKEE (reference sequence). With V trimmed by 2 bases and J by 3 bases, 2 bases remained unmatched. CDR3 in DNA: TGTGCCAGCAGCTTACAGGGGGCCCACACCGGGGAGCTGTTTTTT. It yields the protein CASSLQGAHTGELFF.

The V and J genes are TRBV7-2 and TRBJ2-5, with 9 bases identical to TRBD2. CDR3 length: 18 residues. Germline lookup yields CDR1 SGHTA and CDR2 FQGNSA. V shed 5 bases, J shed 2 bases, and the junction held 15 bases outside the gene matches. Written as DNA, the CDR3 is TGTGCCAGCAGCCCGTTGATGACTAGCGGCCAACTACAAGAGACCCAGTACTTC. Residues: CASSPLMTSGQLQETQYF.

This clonotype was seen a few times. V usage is TRBV7-2 and J usage is TRBJ2-5, with 7 positions matching TRBD1. CDR3 length equals 15 residues. Germline assignment: CDR1 SGHTA and CDR2 FQGNSA. Trimming took 4 bases from V and 4 from J; bases not matched to a gene: 9. CDR3 coding DNA: TGTGCCAGCAGCTACCAGACAGGGATCCGAGAGACCCAGTACTTC. Encoded protein: CASSYQTGIRETQYF.

The chain couples TRBV4-2 to TRBJ2-5; D is possibly TRBD2 (6 bases). Germline CDR1 and CDR2: LGHNA and YNFKEQ. The CDR3 runs 16 residues. V dropped 2 bases and J dropped 2 bases, with 15 bases sitting between them. CDR3 bases: TGTGCCAGCAGCCAAACACTAGGCGGGGTTCAAGAGACCCAGTACTTC. Protein: CASSQTLGGVQETQYF.

This chain connects TRBV6-6 to TRBJ2-1; D is uncertain. Looked up from germline, CDR1 is MNHNY and CDR2 is SVGAGI (reference sequence). The CDR3 covers 12 residues. V shed 7 bases and J shed 3 bases, with 7 bases lying between them. Here the CDR3 reads CASKVDYNEQFF. In nucleotides, the CDR3 is TGTGCCAGCAAAGTTGACTACAATGAGCAGTTCTTC.